This is a list of T cell receptor beta chains from one sample in a study of CD4 T cells in relation to SARS-CoV-2 and coronaviruses. These TCRs are of unknown antigen specificity. The assay was immunoSEQ multiplex PCR, and TCRdb's table has in-frame clones only and misses some. The table lists under 14,000 clones, about 81% of them singletons, with roughly 17% in the top ten. Sequencing input: CD4+ T cells from PBMCs, cultured in vitro. Receptors were obtained from a human donor in good health. Both conserved end residues are part of each CDR3. D genes are given only for firm matches. Clone size appears in some rows only: once, few, many, or a class for an expanded clone.

j_gene | abundance | v_gene | d_gene | CDR3nt | CDR3aa
TRBJ2-7 | once | TRBV5-1 | NA | TGCGCCAGCAGCCCTGACTCGTTCTACGAGCAGTACTTC | CASSPDSFYEQYF
TRBJ2-1 | NA | TRBV4-1 | TRBD2 | TGCGCCAGCAGCCAAGATCAAAGCGGGAGACTCAATGAGCAGTTCTTC | CASSQDQSGRLNEQFF
TRBJ2-2 | NA | TRBV29-1 | NA | TGCAGCGTCACCGACTTGGCTGGTTACGGGGAGCTGTTTTTT | CSVTDLAGYGELFF
TRBJ1-4 | NA | TRBV7-8 | NA | TGTGCCAGCAGCTTAGACAGAACAAATGAAAAACTGTTTTTT | CASSLDRTNEKLFF
TRBJ2-1 | NA | TRBV5-1 | TRBD2 | TGCGCCAGCAGACTCGGGGGGAGCACCTACAATGAGCAGTTCTTC | CASRLGGSTYNEQFF
TRBJ1-4 | NA | TRBV5-4 | TRBD1 | TGTGCCAGCAGCTCCGACAGGGCCATTAATGAAAAACTGTTTTTT | CASSSDRAINEKLFF
TRBJ1-5 | NA | TRBV6-4 | NA | TGTGCCAGCAGTGAAGAACGGGGACAGCCCCAGCATTTT | CASSEERGQPQHF
TRBJ2-3 | NA | TRBV3-1/TRBV3-2 | TRBD2 | TGTGCCAGCAGCCAGGGAGGGAACACAGATACGCAGTATTTT | CASSQGGNTDTQYF
TRBJ1-4 | NA | TRBV6-5 | NA | TGTGCCAGCAGTTTGGGGGTCCCTAATGAAAAACTGTTTTTT | CASSLGVPNEKLFF
TRBJ1-2 | NA | TRBV11-2 | NA | TGTGCCAGCAGCTTAGTAGACGGGGGTGGCTACACCTTC | CASSLVDGGGYTF
TRBJ2-7 | NA | TRBV6-5 | TRBD1 | TGTGCCAGCAGTTACTCGATGCAGGGGGCTACCTACGAGCAGTACTTC | CASSYSMQGATYEQYF
TRBJ1-5 | NA | TRBV19 | NA | TGTGCCAGTAGCCCAGGGTTTGACAATCAGCCCCAGCATTTT | CASSPGFDNQPQHF
TRBJ1-2 | NA | TRBV3-1/TRBV3-2 | NA | TGTGCCAGCAGCCCCTTTTTGAGGGAGCCCCGGGAGGGCTACACCTTC | CASSPFLREPREGYTF
TRBJ1-2 | NA | TRBV14 | NA | TGTGCCAGCAGCCAAGAACCCTACTATGGCTACACCTTC | CASSQEPYYGYTF
TRBJ2-4 | NA | TRBV19 | NA | TGTGCCAGTAGTATCGTACTGACTTTAGCCAAAAACATTCAGTACTTC | CASSIVLTLAKNIQYF
TRBJ1-1 | NA | TRBV12-3/TRBV12-4 | NA | TGTGCCAGCAGTTTTCTTCCGAACGCTGAAGCTTTCTTT | CASSFLPNAEAFF
TRBJ2-3 | NA | TRBV9 | TRBD2 | TGTGCCAGCAGCGTCGCGGGGGGGACTAGCACAGATACGCAGTATTTT | CASSVAGGTSTDTQYF
TRBJ1-1 | NA | TRBV5-1 | NA | TGCGCCAGCAGCTTGTCCGCGACAGGACGCACTGAAGCTTTCTTT | CASSLSATGRTEAFF
TRBJ1-2 | NA | TRBV7-9 | NA | TGTGCCAGCAGCCCCCCGGGGACGTACTATGGCTACACCTTC | CASSPPGTYYGYTF
TRBJ1-4 | NA | TRBV5-6 | TRBD1 | TGTGCCAGCAGCAGTAGACAGGGAGATGTGGAAAAACTGTTTTTT | CASSSRQGDVEKLFF
TRBJ2-1 | NA | TRBV7-3 | TRBD2 | TGTGCCAGCAGCCTTACTAGCGGACTAGGGAATGAGCAGTTCTTC | CASSLTSGLGNEQFF
TRBJ2-7 | NA | TRBV13 | TRBD2 | TGTGCATCCGGTACTAGCGGGTCGGCCTACGAGCAGTACTTC | CASGTSGSAYEQYF
TRBJ2-5 | NA | TRBV19 | TRBD1 | TGTGCCAGTGCGCAAGGGACAGGGCCTCGGGAGACCCAGTACTTC | CASAQGTGPRETQYF
TRBJ2-5 | once | TRBV18 | TRBD2 | TGTGCCAGCTCACCACCCATCGGGGGGTCCGCGCTCCAAGAGACCCAGTACTTC | CASSPPIGGSALQETQYF
TRBJ1-4 | NA | TRBV19 | NA | TGTGCCAGTACTAATCTCCTTCGTGAGGAAAAACTGTTTTTT | CASTNLLREEKLFF
TRBJ1-3 | few | TRBV6-5 | NA | TGTGCCAGCAGAACAGACTACGCACTAGGAAACACCATATATTTT | CASRTDYALGNTIYF
TRBJ2-1 | few | TRBV2 | TRBD1 | TGTGCCAGCAGAGAGGACAGGGCAAATGAGCAGTTCTTC | CASREDRANEQFF
TRBJ2-1 | NA | TRBV2 | NA | TGTGCCAGCAGTGATATTGACAGTCTCTCCTACAATGAGCAGTTCTTC | CASSDIDSLSYNEQFF
TRBJ2-3 | NA | TRBV6-5 | NA | TGTGCCAGCAGACCGACTGCCGTCGGTACGCAGTATTTT | CASRPTAVGTQYF
TRBJ2-7 | NA | TRBV2 | TRBD2 | TGTGCCAGCACCCCCCCCAGCGGGAGCCCCTTCGGGATGTACGAGCAGTACTTC | CASTPPSGSPFGMYEQYF
TRBJ2-5 | NA | TRBV4-3 | NA | TGCGCCAGCAGCCAGAACGGAGGGGGGCGCGCCCAAGAGACCCAGTACTTC | CASSQNGGGRAQETQYF
TRBJ2-7 | NA | TRBV6-1 | NA | TGTGCCAGCAGTGAATACAGCCCCTACGAGCAGTACTTC | CASSEYSPYEQYF
TRBJ1-1 | NA | TRBV27 | NA | TGTGCCAGCAGCCCTAACGGACGACAGAACACTGAAGCTTTCTTT | CASSPNGRQNTEAFF
TRBJ2-1 | NA | TRBV5-1 | TRBD1 | TGCGCCAGCAGCCCCCGGACAGGGGGTGTCTATGAGCAGTTCTTC | CASSPRTGGVYEQFF
TRBJ1-2 | few | TRBV4-3 | TRBD1 | TGCGCCAGCAGCCAAGATGTCGGGACAGGGGGTAACTATGGCTACACCTTC | CASSQDVGTGGNYGYTF
TRBJ1-2 | NA | TRBV29-1 | TRBD1 | TGCAGCGCTACCGGGACAGGGACTATCCACAGCTATGGCTACACCTTC | CSATGTGTIHSYGYTF
TRBJ1-6 | NA | TRBV5-8 | NA | TGTGCCAGCAGCTTGAATGGGTGGCATAATTCACCCCTCCACTTT | CASSLNGWHNSPLHF
TRBJ2-7 | once | TRBV4-3 | NA | TGCGCCAGCAGCCCACTTTTAAACCTCTACGAGCAGTACTTC | CASSPLLNLYEQYF